The text below deals with one T cell receptor (beta chain). There are a few counts of this clonotype. Which antigen it targets is not known. No much larger clonotype is one base removed from it; base qualities were not supplied. The entry originates in a study of blood T cells in healthy people across ages (dated by TCRdb to the mid-2010s). Concerning the study at large: In model experiments, template switching captured about one uniquely barcoded TCR beta cDNA molecule for every two T cells. The donors were split into four age groups: young (average around 15 years), middle-aged (about 40), aged (over 55) and long-lived (approximately 80). Age-related changes in TCR beta repertoire diversity were measured in the study by deep sequencing normalized with unique cDNA molecular identifiers. The study analyzed two additional independent replicas of 1 million unique cDNA reads from the same blood draw for two donors, one aged 18 to 30 and one aged 80 or older. To avoid experimental bias, donors of different ages were spread randomly across the sequencing lanes. The research as a whole found: Compared with the aged group, more naive CD4+ T cells, fewer expanded clones and increased TCR diversity were shown by the long-lived group, suggesting age selection. Estimates of total diversity from one million sequenced T cells were regarded as lower bounds and underestimates. Because profiling used bulk unsorted PBMCs, naive and antigen-experienced compartments could not be compared conclusively. The CMV infection status of donors was not known, potentially confounding age-related changes in expanded clonotypes. The percentage of naive T cells measured by flow cytometry correlated strongly with observed TCR beta diversity. As age increased, observed TCR beta diversity per million T cells dropped in a roughly linear way, and a significant reduction was already evident by age 40.

CDR1 and CDR2 are drawn from the germline V gene (reference sequence): MNHEY, SMNVEV. Including the terminal cysteine and phenylalanine, the CDR3 comprises 14 residues. Only the CDR3 part of the read is kept: 42 bases, read in frame from the first base. Donors were 40 or so systemically healthy Caucasian individuals from Russia aged roughly 6 to 100 years. Around 9.7 milliliters of peripheral blood were collected from each donor into EDTA-treated Vacutainer tubes. Ficoll-Paque density-gradient centrifugation was used to isolate PBMCs, with at least 6 million per sample. Total RNA, at least 6 micrograms per sample, was extracted from PBMCs with Trizol reagent. Naive CD45RAhigh/CD27high T cell percentages were measured by flow cytometry on a PBMC aliquot from every donor. Libraries were constructed by 5' RACE. Sequencing relied on an Illumina HiSeq 2500. A second PCR of roughly 6 to 12 cycles was run with a J-beta primer mix and a sample-barcoded 5' primer. Each TCR beta cDNA molecule received a unique molecular identifier from a template-switch 5' adaptor carrying 12 random nucleotides. Each sample yielded at least 3 million CDR3-containing paired-end reads. First-strand cDNA was synthesized from all RNA with the Mint cDNA synthesis kit, primed by a TRBC-specific oligonucleotide. All cDNA was treated with uracil-DNA glycosylase and then went through a first 18-cycle PCR with the universal primers M1SS and BC2_uni_R. Turning to the authors' computational methods: Normalization of each sample was performed by random selection of 1 million high-quality reads, each carrying a distinct molecular identifier. Instead of being binned into consensus sequences, reads that shared molecular identifiers were thrown out. MiTCR, run with a Q25 quality threshold and the strictest error-elimination algorithm, handled CDR3 identification, clonotype clustering and error correction. A nonparametric unseen species model using Euler transformation provided a lower-bound estimate of total TCR beta diversity. TCRdb passed the public sequencing reads through fastp at Q25 and MiXCR, retaining productive beta sequences. All rows with the same CDR3 protein become a single entry with the most common DNA and genes. The V and J calls and clone size are TCRdb's, not the authors'. This sample is represented by about 1 million distinct CDR3 sequences; over 35% of them were singletons. Together, the top ten hold under 20% of the sample.

Sequencing was done on a sample of blood. The sequence came from a woman aged 55-70 years in good health. The sequence is built from TRBV27 and TRBJ2-1, with no confident D gene call. The end of the DNA fits TRBJ2-7 better, so the J call may be wrong. The CDR3 protein is CASSLVGTYNEQYF. Here is the DNA: TGTGCCAGCAGTTTAGTGGGCACTTACAATGAGCAGTACTTC.